This T cell receptor beta chain was profiled in a study of blood T cell repertoires in COVID-19. The length of the CDR3 is 13 residues. V lost 3 bases, J lost 1 base, and 6 bases lay in between. In the case of this clone: The same CDR3 can be traced to other DNA sequences in this sample.

The repertoire was sequenced with immunoSEQ multiplex PCR; TCRdb's copy has only in-frame clones and lacks some. Among 330,000 or so clones listed, more than 85% were seen once. The clonotype comes from a woman aged 25 to 45 who had recovered from COVID-19. This chain uses TRBV12-3 or TRBV12-4 with TRBJ1-1, with D hard to call. The sequencing input was PBMCs or T cells enriched from blood (not recorded which). The CDR3 nucleotides read TGTGCCAGCAGTTTTGGCAGGAACACTGAAGCTTTCTTT. Protein: CASSFGRNTEAFF.